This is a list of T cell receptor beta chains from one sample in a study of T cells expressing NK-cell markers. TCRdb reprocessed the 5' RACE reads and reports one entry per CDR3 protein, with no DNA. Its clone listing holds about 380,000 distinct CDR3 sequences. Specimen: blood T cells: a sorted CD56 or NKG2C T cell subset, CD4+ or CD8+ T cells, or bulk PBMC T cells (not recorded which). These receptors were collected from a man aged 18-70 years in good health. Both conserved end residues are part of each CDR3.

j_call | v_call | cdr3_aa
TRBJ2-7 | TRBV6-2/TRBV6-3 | CASSYGRYSYEQYF
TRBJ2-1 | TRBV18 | CASSIQKYNEQFF
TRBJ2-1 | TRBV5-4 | CASSLLSLAGTNNEQFF
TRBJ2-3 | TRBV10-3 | CAISKGQLPSTDTQYF
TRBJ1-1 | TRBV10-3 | CAISGYENTEAFF
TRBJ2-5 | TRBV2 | CASRDRGLRETQYF
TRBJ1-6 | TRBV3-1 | CASSQDPRTGRDSPLHF
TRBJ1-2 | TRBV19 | CASSIPRTATYYGYTF
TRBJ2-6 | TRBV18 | CASSQGAIRSGANVLTF
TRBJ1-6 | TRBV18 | CASSPRTAGLDSPLHF
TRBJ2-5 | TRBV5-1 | CASSYTNARETQYF
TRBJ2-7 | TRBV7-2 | CASSLSVQVRYEQYF
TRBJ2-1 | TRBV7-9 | CASSPTDRGNEQFF
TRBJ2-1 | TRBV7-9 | CASSSPGQGSEQFF
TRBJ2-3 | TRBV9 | CASSLRAGGPTDTQYF
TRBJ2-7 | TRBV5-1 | CASSLAVWTGGNEQYF
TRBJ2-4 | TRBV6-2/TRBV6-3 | CASSLRVQGIQYF
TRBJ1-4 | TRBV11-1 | CASSLGAGSISTNEKLFF
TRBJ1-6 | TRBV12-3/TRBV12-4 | CASTLRGTGDSPLHF
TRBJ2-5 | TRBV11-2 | CASSPGRRLAGVKRETQYF
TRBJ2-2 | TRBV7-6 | CASSPFWGVNTGELFF
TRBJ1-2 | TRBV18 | CASSDKTGYGYTF
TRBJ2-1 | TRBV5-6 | CASSLRVSRIDNEQFF
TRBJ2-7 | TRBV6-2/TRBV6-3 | CASSDLGAGSYEQYF
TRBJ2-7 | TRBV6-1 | CASTPQRTVPGEQYF
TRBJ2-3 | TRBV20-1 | CSARVSPRGTDTQYF
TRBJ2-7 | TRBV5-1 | CASSQDRFRVYEQYF
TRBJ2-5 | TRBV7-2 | CASSSVGRVETQYF
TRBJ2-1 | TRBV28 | CASSLRGFNEQFF
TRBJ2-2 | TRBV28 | CASRLGLNTGELFF
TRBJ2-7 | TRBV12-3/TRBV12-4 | CASSFFQGREQYF
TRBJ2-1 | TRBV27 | CASSFIFGTSGGPGYNEQFF
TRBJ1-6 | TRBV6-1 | CASNLAGGAPGSPLHF
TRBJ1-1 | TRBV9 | CASSAIYGALNTEAFF
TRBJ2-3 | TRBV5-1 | CASSLAFLRLAGGSSTDTQYF
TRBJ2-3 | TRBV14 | CASSQRWLADTQYF
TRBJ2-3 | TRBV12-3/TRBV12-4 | CASSPPRRGGTDTQYF
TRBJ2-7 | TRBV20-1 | CSARDYGVAGQLFEQYF
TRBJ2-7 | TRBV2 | CASSARTGGYHEQYF
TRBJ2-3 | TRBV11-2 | CASSLYLLGTGATDTQYF
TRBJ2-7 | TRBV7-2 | CASGGQQLASYEQYF
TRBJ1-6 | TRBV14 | CASSLRSSYNSPLHF
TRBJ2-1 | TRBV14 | CASSQGYGTLLFF
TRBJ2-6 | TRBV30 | CAWSDRGAGANVLTF
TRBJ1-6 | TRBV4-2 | CASSQESVDYNSPLHF
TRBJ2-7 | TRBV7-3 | CASSLWGTGGPYEQYF
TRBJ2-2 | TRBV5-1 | CASHYRQGTGELFF
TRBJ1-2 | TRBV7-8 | CASSLKGTVGYTF
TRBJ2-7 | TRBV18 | CASSPAREGYEQYF
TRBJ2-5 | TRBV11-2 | CASSLVAGKGETQYF
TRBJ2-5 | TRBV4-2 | CASREGGAKETQYF
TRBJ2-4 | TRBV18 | CASSPGTTKNIQYF
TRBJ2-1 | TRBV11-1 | CASSVLAGAGNEQFF
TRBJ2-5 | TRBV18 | CASQGEETQYF
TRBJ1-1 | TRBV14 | CASSQRQVPGQAFF